The next 16 T cell receptor beta chains were all read from a single sample in a study of shared clonotypes between healthy human individuals. The method was immunoSEQ multiplex PCR; TCRdb's version includes in-frame clones alone and lacks a portion of them. Of hundreds of thousands of clones listed, approximately 96% are singletons. CD45RO-negative, CCR7-positively selected cells formed the naive CD8 fraction, excluding terminally differentiated effector memory CD45RA+ cells. The sequencing input was naive CD8+ T cells sorted from blood. These receptors all stem from a woman between 25 and 40 years old in good health.

V usage is TRBV7-2 and J usage is TRBJ2-2; TRBD2 might be the D (5 bases). Germline values: CDR1 SGHTA, CDR2 FQGNSA. Deletions cut 2 bases from V and 0 bases from J, with 19 bases between. The CDR3 sequence is 19 residues long. CDR3 loop: CASSLSWTVAPPNTGELFF. The CDR3 DNA follows: TGTGCCAGCAGCTTATCGTGGACTGTGGCCCCCCCGAACACCGGGGAGCTGTTTTTT.

The CDR3 DNA sequence: TGTGCCAGCAGCTTAGTCTTATCGGTGACAGGGTTTTTCTACGAGCAGTACTTC. The encoded protein is CASSLVLSVTGFFYEQYF. The chain combines TRBV11-2 with TRBJ2-7; TRBD1 agrees at 7 bases. Germline loops: CDR1 SGHAT, CDR2 FQNNGV. Unmatched junction bases numbered 15, after V lost 1 base and J lost 3 bases. The CDR3 has 18 residues.

This sequence joins TRBV29-1 and TRBJ2-1, with 11 bases identical to TRBD1. This CDR3 contains 15 residues. CDR1 and CDR2 from the germline V gene are SQVTM and ANQGSEA. J lost 6 bases, V lost 0 bases, and 4 bases had no gene match. DNA of the CDR3: TGCAGCGTTGAAGATCCGGGGACAGGGGGCAATGAGCAGTTCTTC. Its translation is CSVEDPGTGGNEQFF.

J is TRBJ2-1 and V is TRBV5-4; 9 nucleotides align to TRBD1. Trimming took 4 bases from V and 10 from J; bases not matched to a gene: 12. The CDR3 extends over 15 amino acids. The V gene's germline CDR1 is SGHNT and CDR2 YYREEE (reference sequence). Here the CDR3 reads CASSSPGQGKGEQFF. The CDR3 nucleotides read TGTGCCAGCAGCAGTCCGGGACAGGGTAAAGGGGAGCAGTTCTTC.

The chain combines TRBV2 with TRBJ2-5, with 9 bases identical to TRBD2. Germline CDR1 is SNHLY and CDR2 is FYNNEI. The CDR3 runs 15 residues. The V segment lost 5 bases and the J segment 3 bases; nucleotides outside the gene matches: 7. CDR3 loop: CASSPGLAGKETQYF. CDR3 nucleotide sequence: TGTGCCAGCAGTCCAGGTCTAGCGGGGAAAGAGACCCAGTACTTC. Together with reference TRBV2 and TRBJ2-5, the CDR3 gives the full variable domain: EPEVTQTPSHQVTQMGQEVILRCVPISNHLYFYWYRQILGQKVEFLVSFYNNEISEKSEIFDDQFSVERPDGSNFTLKIRSTKLEDSAMYFCASSPGLAGKETQYFGPGTRLLVL.

This clone was detected only a few times. The V gene is TRBV6-5, the J gene TRBJ2-7, with a weak D call TRBD1 (7 bases). V gave up 8 bases and J gave up 7 bases, with 15 bases separating them. CDR1 and CDR2 (germline): MNHEY, SVGAGI. The CDR3 is 12 residues long. The DNA of the CDR3 is TGTGCCAGCCAAGGCAGGGGGGATGAGCAGTACTTC. This sequence encodes CASQGRGDEQYF.

V and J are TRBV5-4 and TRBJ2-5, with TRBD2 matching 8 bases. CDR3 length equals 15 residues. Germline V gene sequence: CDR1 SGHNT, CDR2 YYREEE (reference sequence). Trimming cost V 4 bases and J 7 bases; bases outside gene matches: 12. Written as DNA, the CDR3 is TGTGCCAGCAGCACCCGGGGAGCGGGAGTTGGGACCCAGTACTTC. Translating gives CASSTRGAGVGTQYF. Based on the CDR3 plus reference TRBV5-4 and TRBJ2-5, the full variable domain is ETGVTQSPTHLIKTRGQQVTLRCSSQSGHNTVSWYQQALGQGPQFIFQYYREEENGRGNFPPRFSGLQFPNYSSELNVNALELDDSALYLCASSTRGAGVGTQYFGPGTRLLVL.

This chain joins TRBV4-1 and TRBJ2-7; TRBD1 is a possible D gene (5 bases). CDR3 length equals 16 residues. The V end lost 2 bases, the J end lost 2 bases, and 16 bases lay between the germline ends. In germline, CDR1 is MGHRA, CDR2 YSYEKL. The CDR3 region has the DNA TGCGCCAGCAGCCAAAGTCGGACACGGCACCCCTACGAGCAGTACTTC. This translates into CASSQSRTRHPYEQYF.

With regard to this clone: Other DNA variants within this sample encode the same CDR3. This chain links TRBV27 with TRBJ1-1; D remains ambiguous. Germline V gives CDR1 MNHEY, CDR2 SMNVEV (reference sequence). Trimming shortened V by 1 base and J by 1 base, and 4 bases separated the two germline ends. This CDR3 has 13 amino acids. CDR3 bases: TGTGCCAGCAGTTTATTTGGGAACACTGAAGCTTTCTTT. Its translation is CASSLFGNTEAFF.

This chain uses TRBV7-9 with TRBJ2-5; D might be TRBD1 (5 bases). Between the trimmed V and J ends, which lost 4 bases and 5 bases, there was a span of 17 bases. The V gene's germline CDR1 is SEHNR and CDR2 FQNEAQ (reference sequence). The CDR3 contains 15 residues. This CDR3 reads CASSSQASGWETQYF. CDR3 nucleotides: TGTGCCAGCAGCTCGCAAGCATCAGGGTGGGAGACCCAGTACTTC.

The chain recombines TRBV5-4 with TRBJ2-5; 8 positions match TRBD2. Judging by the DNA end, TRBJ2-7 fits better; the J call may be wrong. In germline, CDR1 is SGHNT, CDR2 YYREEE (reference sequence). The CDR3 totals 14 residues. CDR3 nucleotide sequence: TGTGCCAGCAGCTGGGGACTAGGATCAAGCGAGCAGTACTTC. Translated: CASSWGLGSSEQYF.

The chain employs TRBV11-3 and TRBJ2-5, with unresolved D. The J call could be wrong; TRBJ2-7 is a better fit for the DNA end. Germline CDR1 reads SGHNT; CDR2 reads YENEEA. This CDR3 has 13 residues. CDR3 residues: CASSLEDGYEQYF. The CDR3 DNA reads as TGTGCCAGCAGCTTAGAGGACGGGTACGAGCAGTACTTC.

The chain employs TRBV2 and TRBJ2-3, with 7 bases fitting TRBD1. The CDR3 has 17 residues. The germline gives CDR1 SNHLY, CDR2 FYNNEI. The J segment lost 0 bases and the V segment lost 3 bases, leaving 9 bases of the junction unmatched. As DNA, the CDR3 is TGTGCCAGCAGTGACTTGACAGGGCGACCTAGCACAGATACGCAGTATTTT. It codes for CASSDLTGRPSTDTQYF.

The rearrangement uses TRBV19 and TRBJ2-7, with 9 bases matching TRBD1. Germline lookup yields CDR1 LNHDA and CDR2 SQIVND (reference sequence). The CDR3 length is 15 residues. V shed 5 bases, J shed 2 bases, and the junction held 7 bases outside the gene matches. Written as DNA, the CDR3 is TGTGCCAGTAGTGCCGGACAGGGGTCGGCCTACGAGCAGTACTTC. Amino acid sequence: CASSAGQGSAYEQYF.

The V and J genes are TRBV9 and TRBJ1-2; D call uncertain. The germline gives CDR1 SGDLS, CDR2 YYNGEE. V dropped 1 base and J dropped 6 bases, with 7 bases sitting between them. The CDR3 sequence is 12 residues long. CDR3 DNA sequence: TGTGCCAGCAGCGTACCTGGGGATGGCTACACCTTC. This codes for CASSVPGDGYTF.

CDR3: CASSESVNSNQPQHF. In DNA, the CDR3 is TGTGCCAGCAGTGAATCCGTGAATAGCAATCAGCCCCAGCATTTT. The chain has TRBV6-1 and TRBJ1-5; no clear D. This CDR3 has 15 amino acids. V was shortened by 2 bases and J by 0 bases, with 8 bases between the two germline ends. Germline V CDR1 and CDR2: MNHNS, SASEGT.